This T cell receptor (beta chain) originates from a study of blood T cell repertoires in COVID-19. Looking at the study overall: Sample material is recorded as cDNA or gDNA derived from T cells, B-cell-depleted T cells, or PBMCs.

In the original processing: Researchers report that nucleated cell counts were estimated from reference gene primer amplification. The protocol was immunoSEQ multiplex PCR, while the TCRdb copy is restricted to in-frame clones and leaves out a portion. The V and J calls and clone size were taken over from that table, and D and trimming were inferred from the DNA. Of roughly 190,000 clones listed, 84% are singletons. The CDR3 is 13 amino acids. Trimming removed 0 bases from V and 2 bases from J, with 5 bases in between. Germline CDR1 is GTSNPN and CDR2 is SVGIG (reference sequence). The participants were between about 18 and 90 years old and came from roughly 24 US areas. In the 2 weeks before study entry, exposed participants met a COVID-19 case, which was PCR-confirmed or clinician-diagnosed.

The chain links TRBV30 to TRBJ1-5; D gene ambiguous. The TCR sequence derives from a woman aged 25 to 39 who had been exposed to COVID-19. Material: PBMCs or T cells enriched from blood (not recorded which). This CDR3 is CAWSVARNQPQHF. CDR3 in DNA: TGTGCCTGGAGTGTGGCCCGCAATCAGCCCCAGCATTTT.